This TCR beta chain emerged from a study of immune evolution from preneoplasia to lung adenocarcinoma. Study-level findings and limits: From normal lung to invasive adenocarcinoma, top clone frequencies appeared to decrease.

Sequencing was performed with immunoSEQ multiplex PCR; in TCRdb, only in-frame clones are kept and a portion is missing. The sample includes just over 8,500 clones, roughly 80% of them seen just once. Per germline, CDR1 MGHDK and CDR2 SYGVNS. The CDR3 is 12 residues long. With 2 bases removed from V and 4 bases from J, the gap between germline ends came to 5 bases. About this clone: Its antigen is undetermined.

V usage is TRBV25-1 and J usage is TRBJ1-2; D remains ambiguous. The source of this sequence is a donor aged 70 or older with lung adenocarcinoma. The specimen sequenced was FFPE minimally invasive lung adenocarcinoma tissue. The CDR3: CASSERFYGYTF. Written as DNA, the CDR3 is TGTGCCAGCAGTGAAAGGTTCTATGGCTACACCTTC.